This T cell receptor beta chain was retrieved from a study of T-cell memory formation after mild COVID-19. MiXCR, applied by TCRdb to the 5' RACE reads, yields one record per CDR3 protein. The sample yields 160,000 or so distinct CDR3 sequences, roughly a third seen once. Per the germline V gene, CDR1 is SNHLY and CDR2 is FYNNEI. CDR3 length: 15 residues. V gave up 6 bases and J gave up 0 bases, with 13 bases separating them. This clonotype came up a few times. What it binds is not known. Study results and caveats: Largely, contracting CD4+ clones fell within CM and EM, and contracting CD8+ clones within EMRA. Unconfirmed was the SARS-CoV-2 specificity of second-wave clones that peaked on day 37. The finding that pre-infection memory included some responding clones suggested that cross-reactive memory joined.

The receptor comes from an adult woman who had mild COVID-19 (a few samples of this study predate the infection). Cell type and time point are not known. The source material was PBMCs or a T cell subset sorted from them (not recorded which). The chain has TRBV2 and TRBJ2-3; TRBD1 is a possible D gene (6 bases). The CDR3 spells CASSSQGRSTDTQYF. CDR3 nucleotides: TGTGCCAGCAGCAGCCAGGGGCGTAGCACAGATACGCAGTATTTT.